The 23 T cell receptor beta chains below were found in one sample sequenced in a study of CD8+CD57+ T cells in acquired aplastic anemia. TCR beta VDJ and CDR3 profiling used genomic DNA as template. Using its own MiXCR run on the reads, TCRdb lists one record per CDR3 protein. The profile covers hundreds of thousands of distinct CDR3 sequences, with 25% to 40% appearing a single time and less than 0.85% taken by the ten largest. Patients chosen for sequencing had CD8+CD57+ cells that had expanded, as shown by flow cytometry. The sequencing input was sorted CD4+, CD8+, or CD8+CD57+ T cells (not recorded which) from PBMCs. The receptor set was obtained from a human donor with aplastic anemia.

This clonotype showed up just once. The chain is built from TRBV2 and TRBJ2-7, with 9 bases aligning to TRBD1. CDR3 length: 13 residues. V trimming: 8 bases; J trimming: 6 bases; junction bases outside the gene matches: 8. Looked up from germline, CDR1 is SNHLY and CDR2 is FYNNEI. DNA of the CDR3: TGTGCCAGCGGGGGGACAGGGTTCGGCGAGCAGTACTTC. Protein product: CASGGTGFGEQYF.

Regarding this clonotype: Relative to the germline gene, one junction end is altered; a read error may explain this. The chain is built from TRBV9 and TRBJ2-2; 9 bases line up with TRBD1. Germline V CDR1 and CDR2: SGDLS, YYNGEE. The length of the CDR3 is 15 residues. The CDR3 nucleotides are TGTGCCAGCAGCGGAGGACAGGGGAACACCGGGGAGCTGTCTTTT. It encodes CASSGGQGNTGELSF.

At least ten counts were recorded for this clonotype. This chain connects TRBV20-1 to TRBJ1-2, with 7 bases matching TRBD1. The V and J ends lost 5 bases and 3 bases, in that order; junction bases with no gene match: 12. The CDR3 length is 15 residues. Germline lookup yields CDR1 DFQATT and CDR2 SNEGSKA (reference sequence). DNA for the CDR3: TGCAGTGCTTGGGACAGTACCTCTAAGGACTATGGCTACACCTTC. It is translated as CSAWDSTSKDYGYTF.

This clonotype showed up just a few times. V and J are TRBV6-5 and TRBJ1-2; D is perhaps TRBD1 (6 bases). The CDR3 has 13 amino acids. The V gene lost 0 bases and the J gene lost 8 bases, with 10 bases spanning the gap. The germline CDR1 and CDR2 sequences are MNHEY and SVGAGI. The CDR3 reads CASSYSGGLGYTF. The CDR3 region has the DNA TGTGCCAGCAGTTACTCGGGGGGGCTAGGCTACACCTTC.

The sample holds many counts of this clonotype. V is TRBV2 and J is TRBJ2-7, with D tentatively TRBD1 (6 bases). Germline CDR1 and CDR2: SNHLY and FYNNEI. The length of the CDR3 is 13 residues. Trimming stripped 2 bases from V and 2 bases from J, with 7 bases between. The CDR3 DNA is TGTGCCAGCAGTGAAAGGACAGCCTACGAGCAGTACTTC. This gives the protein CASSERTAYEQYF.

The J gene is TRBJ1-2, the V gene TRBV7-6, with 7 bases identical to TRBD1. CDR3 length: 13 amino acids. V lost 1 base, J lost 7 bases, and 3 bases stayed unmatched. From germline, CDR1 is SGHVS and CDR2 FNYEAQ. The CDR3: CASSLEGASGYTF. CDR3 DNA: TGTGCCAGCAGCTTAGAGGGGGCTTCTGGCTACACCTTC.

This sequence joins TRBV13 and TRBJ1-5; D is ambiguous. The V end lost 4 bases, the J end lost 0 bases, and 16 bases lay between the germline ends. The CDR3 is made up of 17 amino acids. From germline, CDR1 is PRHDT and CDR2 FYEKMQ (reference sequence). This chain's CDR3 is CASSSRLTDPSNQPQHF. The CDR3 DNA sequence: TGTGCCAGCAGCTCCAGGCTGACGGACCCTAGCAATCAGCCCCAGCATTTT. Variable domain in full (rest from reference TRBV13 and TRBJ1-5): AAGVIQSPRHLIKEKRETATLKCYPIPRHDTVYWYQQGPGQDPQFLISFYEKMQSDKGSIPDRFSAQQFSDYHSELNMSSLELGDSALYFCASSSRLTDPSNQPQHFGDGTRLSIL.

This clonotype was seen repeatedly, ten times or more. The V call is TRBV7-2, the J call TRBJ1-6, with D hard to call. This CDR3 is 16 amino acids long. V was clipped by 1 base and J by 0 bases, with 7 bases between them. Per germline, CDR1 SGHTA and CDR2 FQGNSA. In DNA, the CDR3 is TGTGCCAGCAGCTTAGTTGGGAGCTCCTATAATTCACCCCTCCACTTT. Residues: CASSLVGSSYNSPLHF.

This chain links TRBV11-2 with TRBJ2-5; 11 bases agree with TRBD2. The CDR3 loop spans 16 amino acids. The germline V gene encodes CDR1 SGHAT and CDR2 FQNNGV. V trimming: 6 bases; J trimming: 4 bases; junction bases outside the gene matches: 10. CDR3 in DNA: TGTGCCAGCAGTTTATATCTAGCGGGGGGAAGAGAGACCCAGTACTTC. Its translation is CASSLYLAGGRETQYF.

The CDR3 protein is CASSLAQGSGNQPQHF. Here the CDR3 DNA reads TGTGCCAGCAGCTTGGCCCAGGGGTCGGGCAATCAGCCCCAGCATTTT. J is TRBJ1-5 and V is TRBV5-6; maybe TRBD1 (6 bases). Germline V gene lookup returns CDR1 SGHDT and CDR2 YYEEEE. This CDR3 is built from 16 residues. The V gene lost 0 bases and the J gene lost 2 bases, with 12 bases spanning the gap.

The chain recombines TRBV7-9 with TRBJ1-4; no definite D call. Germline V lookup: CDR1 SEHNR, CDR2 FQNEAQ (reference sequence). This CDR3 region has 15 residues. With 8 bases removed from V and 0 bases from J, the gap between germline ends came to 13 bases. CDR3: CASGSAGATNEKLFF. In DNA form, the CDR3 reads TGTGCCAGCGGCTCGGCTGGGGCAACTAATGAAAAACTGTTTTTT.

The chain has TRBV19 and TRBJ2-3; no firm D call. Trimming removed 8 bases from V and 2 bases from J, with 14 bases in between. The germline gives CDR1 LNHDA, CDR2 SQIVND (reference sequence). There are 14 residues in the CDR3. This CDR3 is CASSAPALTDTQYF. Written as DNA, the CDR3 is TGTGCCAGTTCCGCCCCGGCCCTCACAGATACGCAGTATTTT.

In this sample, this clonotype turned up a few times. The rearrangement links TRBV11-2 to TRBJ2-3; 13 nucleotides agree with TRBD2. CDR1 and CDR2 from the germline V gene are SGHAT and FQNNGV. The junction had 1 base not matched to a gene; V was cut back by 0 bases and J by 4 bases. This CDR3 spans 16 amino acids. DNA for the CDR3: TGTGCCAGCAGCTTAGAGGGGACTAGCGGGGCAGATACGCAGTATTTT. It codes for CASSLEGTSGADTQYF. The entire variable domain, with the rest obtained from reference TRBV11-2 and TRBJ2-3, is as follows: EAGVAQSPRYKIIEKRQSVAFWCNPISGHATLYWYQQILGQGPKLLIQFQNNGVVDDSQLPKDRFSAERLKGVDSTLKIQPAKLEDSAVYLCASSLEGTSGADTQYFGPGTRLTVL.

The chain uses TRBV20-1 and TRBJ2-3; no clear D. The CDR3 has 15 residues. V was clipped by 0 bases and J by 6 bases, with 16 bases between them. CDR1 and CDR2 (germline): DFQATT, SNEGSKA (reference sequence). The DNA for the CDR3 is TGCAGTGCTAGAGATAATCGCGCGGCCCGGGATACGCAGTATTTT. It codes for CSARDNRAARDTQYF.

A note on this clonotype: This may arise from a read error, as a much more abundant clone is one base away. The CDR3 DNA reads as TGTGCCAGCACCCGCGGTCGAACCGGGGAGCTGCTTTTT. This gives the protein CASTRGRTGELLF. The chain employs TRBV7-2 and TRBJ2-2; perhaps TRBD2 as D (5 bases). This CDR3 spans 13 amino acids. Per germline, CDR1 SGHTA and CDR2 FQGNSA.

In its sample, this clonotype was seen many times. The chain combines TRBV9 with TRBJ1-5, with a weak D call TRBD1 (5 bases). The germline V gene has CDR1 SGDLS and CDR2 YYNGEE. V was cut by 4 bases and J by 6 bases, with 8 bases left in between. CDR3 length: 12 amino acids. As DNA, the CDR3 is TGTGCCAGCAGCACAGGACTTCAGCCCCAGCATTTT. Amino acid sequence: CASSTGLQPQHF.

V is TRBV12-3 or TRBV12-4 and J is TRBJ1-2; 12 bases are a match to TRBD1. The CDR3 is made up of 17 amino acids. The ends lost 7 bases at V and 4 bases at J; junction bases unmatched: 13. The CDR3 nucleotides are TGTGCCAGCACCCTACCCCCGGGACAGGGGGCGGGCTATGGCTACACCTTC. Its protein is CASTLPPGQGAGYGYTF.

As concerns this clonotype: One base away lies a much larger clone, so this may be a sequencing read error. The rearrangement joins TRBV2 to TRBJ1-2; no clear D. CDR3 length: 15 amino acids. Germline values: CDR1 SNHLY, CDR2 FYNNEI. DNA of the CDR3: TGTGCCAGCAGGTTTTACAGTGCGGGTAACTATGACTACACCTTC. As protein: CASRFYSAGNYDYTF.

This clonotype was seen a few times. The chain links TRBV11-2 to TRBJ2-7; 13 bases map to TRBD2. Germline V gives CDR1 SGHAT, CDR2 FQNNGV. The CDR3 consists of 17 residues. Trimming removed 5 bases from V and 0 bases from J; junction bases left unmatched: 7. The CDR3 region has the DNA TGTGCCAGCAGCCAAAGACTAGCGGGGGGATTCTCCTACGAGCAGTACTTC. This gives the protein CASSQRLAGGFSYEQYF.

The chain employs TRBV7-9 and TRBJ1-5; no clear D. Per the germline V gene, CDR1 is SEHNR and CDR2 is FQNEAQ (reference sequence). Trimming took 0 bases from V and 2 from J, leaving 5 bases between them. The CDR3 loop spans 14 amino acids. CDR3 sequence: CASSLAYGNQPQHF. CDR3 in DNA: TGTGCCAGCAGCTTAGCTTACGGCAATCAGCCCCAGCATTTT.

As to this clonotype: The junction differs from germline at one of its ends, possibly a read error. CDR3 nucleotide sequence: TGTGCCAGCAGGGTGACAGGGGTTCGGGAGACCCAGTACTTC. Its protein product is CASRVTGVRETQYF. The chain uses TRBV10-1 and TRBJ2-5; 8 positions agree with TRBD1. The CDR3 sequence is 14 residues long. The germline gives CDR1 WNHNN, CDR2 SYGVQD (reference sequence).

This clonotype has a handful of counts. The chain uses TRBV10-3 and TRBJ1-3; the D gene is possibly TRBD1 (5 bases). CDR1 ENHRY and CDR2 SYGVKD come from the germline V gene. This CDR3 has 15 amino acids. Trimming took off 2 bases at V and 0 bases at J, with 8 bases between the two ends. This CDR3 reads CAISERGSSGNTIYF. In DNA, the CDR3 is TGTGCCATCAGTGAGAGGGGTTCCTCTGGAAACACCATATATTTT.

The V and J genes are TRBV24-1 and TRBJ2-3; 12 nucleotides line up with TRBD2. The germline CDR1 and CDR2 sequences are KGHDR and SFDVKD. This CDR3 is built from 14 residues. V shed 8 bases and J 5 bases; nucleotides not matched to a gene: 4. CDR3 in amino acids: CATTSGGARDTQYF. The CDR3 coding sequence is TGTGCCACCACTAGCGGGGGGGCCAGAGATACGCAGTATTTT.